Shown below are 32 T cell receptor beta chains from a single sample sequenced in a study of CD8+ T cells in alopecia areata. The sequencing template was cDNA reverse transcribed from extracted RNA. TCRdb's table, derived via immunoSEQ multiplex PCR, lists solely in-frame clones and lacks some. The sample has tens of thousands of clones; 62% are singletons. The source material was NKG2D-high CD8+ T cells sorted from blood. The source is a human donor with alopecia areata.

V and J are TRBV7-9 and TRBJ2-3; maybe TRBD2 (6 bases). The V gene's germline CDR1 is SEHNR and CDR2 FQNEAQ (reference sequence). The germline V and J ends were trimmed by 4 bases and 2 bases, with 22 bases remaining between them. The CDR3 is made up of 18 amino acids. CDR3 sequence (DNA): TGTGCCAGCAGCTCACCTCTCAGAACTAGCCTCCTCACAGATACGCAGTATTTT. It encodes CASSSPLRTSLLTDTQYF. Supplemented by reference TRBV7-9 and TRBJ2-3, the full variable domain reads DTGVSQNPRHKITKRGQNVTFRCDPISEHNRLYWYRQTLGQGPEFLTYFQNEAQLEKSRLLSDRFSAERPKGSFSTLEIQRTEQGDSAMYLCASSSPLRTSLLTDTQYFGPGTRLTVL.

The chain joins TRBV6-1 to TRBJ2-3, with D possibly TRBD2 on 6 matching bases. This CDR3 comprises 15 residues. Germline CDR1 reads MNHNS; CDR2 reads SASEGT. Trimming took 7 bases from V and 4 from J, leaving 18 bases between them. CDR3 sequence (DNA): TGTGCCAGCATAACCGGGACTGGCGCGGCAGATACGCAGTATTTT. This sequence encodes CASITGTGAADTQYF.

V usage is TRBV7-2 and J usage is TRBJ2-7, with a possible D match to TRBD1 (5 bases). Germline CDR1 SGHTA, CDR2 FQGNSA. V shed 1 base and J shed 2 bases, with 9 bases lying between them. The CDR3 has 14 residues. The CDR3 sequence is CASSLVSRAYEQYF. CDR3 coding DNA: TGTGCCAGCAGCTTAGTTTCCAGGGCCTACGAGCAGTACTTC.

In its sample, this clone was seen a few times. This rearrangement joins TRBV7-6 to TRBJ2-7, with D tentatively TRBD1 or TRBD2 (5 bases each). The germline V and J ends were trimmed by 5 bases and 0 bases, with 11 bases remaining between them. Germline lookup yields CDR1 SGHVS and CDR2 FNYEAQ. This CDR3 is built from 14 residues. The CDR3 spells CASSQGPNSYEQYF. For the CDR3, the DNA is TGTGCCAGCAGCCAGGGACCTAACTCCTACGAGCAGTACTTC.

This clone was detected only a few times. The chain recombines TRBV7-9 with TRBJ1-2, with 8 bases that match TRBD1. The junction had 6 bases not matched to a gene; V was cut back by 5 bases and J by 7 bases. The CDR3 is made up of 13 amino acids. CDR1 is SEHNR, CDR2 FQNEAQ, per germline (reference sequence). The CDR3 nucleotides read TGTGCCAGCAGCGCGACAGGGGAACTTGGCTACACCTTC. It specifies CASSATGELGYTF.

This chain links TRBV27 with TRBJ2-7; 7 positions agree with TRBD2. The J segment lost 4 bases and the V segment lost 6 bases, leaving 12 bases of the junction unmatched. This CDR3 contains 15 residues. Per the germline V gene, CDR1 is MNHEY and CDR2 is SMNVEV (reference sequence). This CDR3 is CASSSAGISPYEQYF. The CDR3 region has the DNA TGTGCCAGCAGCTCAGCGGGGATCTCCCCTTACGAGCAGTACTTC.

The chain carries TRBV7-2 and TRBJ2-5; 12 bases match TRBD2. The J segment lost 4 bases and the V segment lost 5 bases, leaving 14 bases of the junction unmatched. This CDR3 region has 18 residues. Germline values: CDR1 SGHTA, CDR2 FQGNSA. The CDR3 nucleotides read TGTGCCAGCAGCCCCTGGGCTAGCGGGGGGGAATTCTTAGAGACCCAGTACTTC. This gives the protein CASSPWASGGEFLETQYF.

This clone was seen a few times. The J gene is TRBJ1-1, the V gene TRBV9; 10 positions match TRBD1. Germline assignment: CDR1 SGDLS and CDR2 YYNGEE. The length of the CDR3 is 14 residues. V was pared by 3 bases and J by 1 base, with 0 bases of the junction left unmatched. The CDR3 loop is CASSGQGANTEAFF. CDR3 nucleotide sequence: TGTGCCAGCAGCGGACAGGGGGCGAACACTGAAGCTTTCTTT.

This clone was seen just once. The V and J genes are TRBV6-5 and TRBJ1-5; TRBD1 agrees at 9 bases. V dropped 6 bases and J dropped 6; count of bases not matched to a gene: 9. The CDR3 length is 15 residues. CDR1 and CDR2 from the germline V gene are MNHEY and SVGAGI. The CDR3 region has the DNA TGTGCCAGCAGCTTAACAGGGGGCGGGACTCAGCCCCAGCATTTT. Its protein is CASSLTGGGTQPQHF.

This chain joins TRBV13 and TRBJ2-3; no clear D gene. Between the trimmed V and J ends, which lost 6 bases and 2 bases, there was a span of 15 bases. Germline V gene sequence: CDR1 PRHDT, CDR2 FYEKMQ (reference sequence). The length of the CDR3 is 15 residues. This CDR3 reads CASSLRVTFTDTQYF. The CDR3 coding sequence is TGTGCCAGCAGTCTTAGGGTCACCTTCACAGATACGCAGTATTTT.

The rearrangement uses TRBV29-1 and TRBJ2-1; D assignment may be TRBD1 or TRBD2 (5 bases each). V was cut by 8 bases and J by 12 bases, with 20 bases left in between. The CDR3 sequence is 12 residues long. Germline-derived CDR1 and CDR2 are SQVTM and ANQGSEA. The CDR3: CSPGWVGDRQFF. CDR3 sequence (DNA): TGCAGCCCCGGTTGGGTGGGGGATCGGCAGTTCTTC.

The genes are TRBV7-9 and TRBJ2-5; no reliable D call. The CDR3 covers 13 residues. Trimming took 0 bases from V and 0 from J, leaving 2 bases between them. Per germline, CDR1 SEHNR and CDR2 FQNEAQ (reference sequence). CDR3 protein: CASSLADQETQYF. CDR3 sequence (DNA): TGTGCCAGCAGCTTAGCGGACCAAGAGACCCAGTACTTC.

V is TRBV29-1 and J is TRBJ2-1; TRBD1 might be the D (6 bases). The germline V gene encodes CDR1 SQVTM and CDR2 ANQGSEA. The CDR3 totals 12 residues. Trimming shortened V by 7 bases and J by 7 bases, and 14 bases separated the two germline ends. CDR3 region: CSATGIKNEQFF. CDR3 bases: TGCAGCGCTACAGGGATAAAGAATGAGCAGTTCTTC.

V is TRBV5-3 and J is TRBJ1-2; TRBD1 is a possible D gene (6 bases). TRBV5-3 is treated as an ORF (open reading frame) with a function not yet certain. Trimming took off 3 bases at V and 5 bases at J, with 23 bases between the two ends. The CDR3 contains 17 residues. The CDR3: CARSSRSDRFREYGYTF. Here the CDR3 DNA reads TGTGCCAGAAGCTCCAGATCGGACAGATTCCGAGAGTATGGCTACACCTTC.

This clone was seen only a few times. The gene calls are TRBV7-9 and TRBJ1-1, with TRBD1 matching over 10 bases. The trim removed 0 bases at V and 5 bases at J, leaving 6 bases unmatched. CDR1 and CDR2 (germline): SEHNR, FQNEAQ (reference sequence). This CDR3 contains 16 residues. The CDR3 nucleotides read TGTGCCAGCAGCTTAGCTAGGACAGGGGGTCGAACTGAAGCTTTCTTT. Residues: CASSLARTGGRTEAFF.

The table lists this clone with a few counts. V and J are TRBV2 and TRBJ1-3, with D unclear. There are 16 residues in the CDR3. Deletions cut 1 base from V and 0 bases from J, with 10 bases between. Germline CDR1 reads SNHLY; CDR2 reads FYNNEI. The CDR3 spells CASSEGVASSGNTIYF. CDR3 DNA: TGTGCCAGCAGTGAAGGTGTGGCTAGCTCTGGAAACACCATATATTTT.

V usage is TRBV6-6 and J usage is TRBJ2-7, with TRBD2 matching over 8 bases. Germline loops: CDR1 MNHNY, CDR2 SVGAGI (reference sequence). This CDR3 has 14 amino acids. Germline trimming cut 0 bases from V and 4 bases from J; bases unmatched to any gene: 2. The CDR3 region is CASSYSGGRYEQYF. The DNA for the CDR3 is TGTGCCAGCAGTTACTCCGGCGGGAGGTACGAGCAGTACTTC.

The chain uses TRBV28 and TRBJ2-7; 7 nucleotides align to TRBD1. V shed 5 bases, J shed 4 bases, and the junction held 14 bases outside the gene matches. Germline V gives CDR1 MDHEN, CDR2 SYDVKM. This CDR3 region has 16 residues. The DNA of the CDR3 is TGTGCCAGCAGTCCAGACAGGGAATTGTTAACATACGAGCAGTACTTC. Its protein is CASSPDRELLTYEQYF.

The J gene is TRBJ1-2, the V gene TRBV28, with 8 positions matching TRBD1. CDR1 and CDR2 from the germline V gene are MDHEN and SYDVKM. The CDR3 consists of 14 residues. V was pared by 5 bases and J by 0 bases, with 2 bases of the junction left unmatched. The CDR3 loop reads CASSRRGPNYGYTF. As DNA, the CDR3 is TGTGCCAGCAGTCGCAGGGGGCCTAACTATGGCTACACCTTC.

This clone was observed once. In nucleotides, the CDR3 is TGTGCCAGCAGCCAGGAGCGGGAGGGCACCGGGGAGCTGTTTTTT. This sequence encodes CASSQEREGTGELFF. The chain recombines TRBV5-6 with TRBJ2-2, with 10 bases that match TRBD2. Unmatched junction bases numbered 4, after V lost 4 bases and J lost 4 bases. CDR1 and CDR2 (germline): SGHDT, YYEEEE. CDR3 length equals 15 residues. Complete variable domain (other parts from reference TRBV5-6 and TRBJ2-2): DAGVTQSPTHLIKTRGQQVTLRCSPKSGHDTVSWYQQALGQGPQFIFQYYEEEERQRGNFPDRFSGHQFPNYSSELNVNALLLGDSALYLCASSQEREGTGELFFGEGSRLTVL.

The chain uses TRBV5-1 and TRBJ2-7; 11 nucleotides agree with TRBD2. This CDR3 has 14 amino acids. V gave up 4 bases and J gave up 3 bases; unmatched junction bases: 3. Germline V gene data show CDR1 as SGHRS and CDR2 as YFSETQ. CDR3 sequence (DNA): TGCGCCAGCAGCATTAGCGGGAGGGACTACGAGCAGTACTTC. Its translation: CASSISGRDYEQYF.

Comment on this clone: Within the sample, other DNA sequences also encode this same CDR3. The CDR3 reads CASSSGTGAYNEQFF. The CDR3 region has the DNA TGTGCCAGCAGTTCCGGGACAGGGGCCTACAATGAGCAGTTCTTC. The rearrangement joins TRBV27 to TRBJ2-1, with 10 bases matching TRBD1. Losses at the gene ends were 4 bases for V and 2 bases for J; bases not matched to a gene: 2. The CDR3 covers 15 residues. Germline lookup yields CDR1 MNHEY and CDR2 SMNVEV (reference sequence).

The chain couples TRBV30 to TRBJ2-1; TRBD1 might be the D (5 bases). Per the germline V gene, CDR1 is GTSNPN and CDR2 is SVGIG (reference sequence). V was cut by 6 bases and J by 6 bases, with 9 bases left in between. This CDR3 is built from 11 residues. The CDR3 region has the DNA TGTGCCTGTAAGGGGCTCAATGAGCAGTTCTTC. Amino acids: CACKGLNEQFF.

In this sample, this clone turned up a few times. This rearrangement joins TRBV14 to TRBJ2-3; 14 bases agree with TRBD2. V shed 5 bases, J shed 3 bases, and the junction held 1 base outside the gene matches. The CDR3 runs to 15 residues. Germline CDR1 is SGHDN and CDR2 is FVKESK. The CDR3 loop reads CASSWTSGRTDTQYF. As DNA, the CDR3 is TGTGCCAGCAGCTGGACTAGCGGGAGGACAGATACGCAGTATTTT.

A few counts support this clone. The rearrangement uses TRBV4-3 and TRBJ2-1; 8 bases line up with TRBD1. Germline values: CDR1 LGHNA, CDR2 YSLEER. The CDR3 loop spans 13 amino acids. With 4 bases clipped from V and 6 bases from J, the junction kept 2 bases outside the gene matches. The CDR3 sequence: CASSPGQGNEQFF. The CDR3 DNA reads TGCGCCAGCAGCCCCGGACAGGGCAATGAGCAGTTCTTC.

The rearrangement links TRBV25-1 to TRBJ2-7; perhaps D is TRBD1 or TRBD2 (6 bases each). Germline V lookup: CDR1 MGHDK, CDR2 SYGVNS. Trimming cost V 2 bases and J 10 bases, with 9 bases left between them. CDR3 length: 11 amino acids. CDR3 residues: CASSEGGGQYF. As DNA, the CDR3 is TGTGCCAGCAGTGAAGGAGGGGGTCAGTACTTC.

J is TRBJ2-7 and V is TRBV2, with D unclear. This CDR3 region has 15 residues. The V end lost 2 bases, the J end lost 7 bases, and 18 bases lay between the germline ends. Germline V gives CDR1 SNHLY, CDR2 FYNNEI. The CDR3 loop is CASSESMVREGEQYF. The CDR3, as DNA: TGTGCCAGCAGTGAATCAATGGTCCGAGAAGGGGAGCAGTACTTC.

Here the CDR3 DNA reads TGCGCCAGCAGCCACGGGCGGGGGAACCAAGAGACCCAGTACTTC. Amino acid sequence: CASSHGRGNQETQYF. This chain uses TRBV4-3 with TRBJ2-5, with 7 nucleotides matching TRBD2. The CDR3 is made up of 15 amino acids. Germline V gene data show CDR1 as LGHNA and CDR2 as YSLEER. Losses at the gene ends were 3 bases for V and 0 bases for J; bases not matched to a gene: 4.

The chain carries TRBV4-1 and TRBJ2-2, with D possibly TRBD2 on 6 matching bases. Germline V CDR1 and CDR2: MGHRA, YSYEKL. Trimming removed 4 bases from V and 2 bases from J, with 14 bases in between. This CDR3 is 16 amino acids long. In DNA, the CDR3 is TGCGCCAGCAGCCTTAGGGAGGATTTTAACACCGGGGAGCTGTTTTTT. This gives the protein CASSLREDFNTGELFF.

The V call is TRBV6-1, the J call TRBJ2-1, with 10 nucleotides matching TRBD2. CDR1 is MNHNS, CDR2 SASEGT, per germline. The CDR3 runs 13 residues. V was clipped by 6 bases and J by 7 bases; unmatched bases: 3. The CDR3 region has the DNA TGTGCCAGCAGATGGACTAGCGGTAATGAGCAGTTCTTC. Translation: CASRWTSGNEQFF.

In this sample, this clone turned up once. The chain links TRBV27 to TRBJ2-7; TRBD1 aligns across 11 bases. The J segment lost 3 bases and the V segment lost 3 bases, leaving 4 bases of the junction unmatched. This CDR3 has 15 amino acids. Germline CDR1 MNHEY, CDR2 SMNVEV (reference sequence). The DNA of the CDR3 is TGTGCCAGCAGTTTGGCCGGGACAGGGGGCTACGAGCAGTACTTC. It specifies CASSLAGTGGYEQYF.

This clone came up a few times. The genes are TRBV7-9 and TRBJ1-1; a possible D gene is TRBD1 (6 bases). Germline loops: CDR1 SEHNR, CDR2 FQNEAQ (reference sequence). The germline V and J ends were trimmed by 5 bases and 2 bases, with 18 bases remaining between them. The CDR3 extends over 16 amino acids. In nucleotides, the CDR3 is TGTGCCAGCAGCACAAACCAGGGGACGGGCAACACTGAAGCTTTCTTT. Translating it yields CASSTNQGTGNTEAFF.